Listed below are T cell receptor beta chains from one sample, sequenced in a study of T cells in Graves' hyperthyroidism and ophthalmopathy. TCRdb reprocessed the multiplex PCR reads with MiXCR, giving one entry per CDR3 protein. The data show approximately 520,000 distinct CDR3 sequences, less than 25% seen once. The sequenced sample consisted of blood. The receptors were gathered from a man younger than 30 with Graves' hyperthyroidism. Both conserved end residues are part of each CDR3. D genes are given only for firm matches. Clone size, where shown, is once, few, many, or a class for clones that have expanded.

j_call v_call d_call clone_size cdr3_aa cdr3_nt
TRBJ1-2 TRBV12-3/TRBV12-4 - many CASRLSGTSYGYTF TGTGCCAGCAGGCTCTCCGGGACAAGCTATGGCTACACCTTC
TRBJ2-5 TRBV6-1 - many CASSPDGGETQYF TGTGCCAGCAGCCCGGACGGTGGAGAGACCCAGTACTTC
TRBJ2-3 TRBV12-3/TRBV12-4 TRBD1 many CASSWDSLTDTQYF TGTGCCAGCAGCTGGGACAGCCTCACAGATACGCAGTATTTT
TRBJ1-2 TRBV28 TRBD1 many CAGLGGRGNNYGYTF TGTGCCGGCCTGGGAGGCAGGGGGAATAACTATGGCTACACCTTC
TRBJ2-2 TRBV20-1 - few CSARGYTGELFF TGCAGTGCTAGGGGATACACCGGGGAGCTGTTTTTT
TRBJ1-2 TRBV4-1 - - CASSQDGVNYGYTF TGCGCCAGCAGCCAAGACGGGGTTAACTATGGCTACACCTTC
TRBJ1-1 TRBV20-1 - - CSASRDANTEAFF TGCAGTGCTAGTCGGGACGCGAACACTGAAGCTTTCTTT
TRBJ1-2 TRBV7-9 - many CASSLVSTYGYTF TGTGCCAGCAGCTTAGTTTCCACATATGGCTACACCTTC
TRBJ1-2 TRBV2 - once CASNGADATSYGYTF TGTGCCAGCAATGGGGCGGACGCAACGTCCTATGGCTACACCTTC
TRBJ2-4 TRBV16 TRBD1 many CASSRRQGATSYIQYF TGTGCCAGCAGCCGACGACAGGGGGCCACAAGCTACATTCAGTACTTC
TRBJ1-1 TRBV6-1 TRBD1 many CASSDAQGILTEAFF TGTGCCAGCAGTGATGCACAGGGGATCTTGACTGAAGCTTTCTTT
TRBJ2-7 TRBV28 TRBD2 - CASSSPGGSYEQYF TGTGCCAGCAGCAGCCCGGGGGGCTCCTACGAGCAGTACTTC
TRBJ1-1 TRBV7-2 - - CASSLVYGGGAEAFF TGTGCCAGCAGCTTAGTATACGGAGGGGGGGCTGAAGCTTTCTTT
TRBJ2-7 TRBV28 TRBD1 - CASSTYRGSYEQYF TGTGCCAGCAGTACTTACAGGGGGTCCTACGAGCAGTACTTC
TRBJ1-1 TRBV12-3/TRBV12-4 TRBD1 few CASSLGDRSLNTEAFF TGTGCCAGCAGCCTCGGGGACAGGAGTCTGAACACTGAAGCTTTCTTT
TRBJ1-2 TRBV12-3/TRBV12-4 - - CASSSWEGYGYTF TGTGCCAGCAGTTCTTGGGAGGGCTATGGCTACACCTTC
TRBJ1-1 TRBV6-1 - many CASSALGAEAFF TGTGCCAGCAGCGCTCTGGGCGCTGAAGCTTTCTTT
TRBJ2-5 TRBV6-1 TRBD1 - CASSKATGTRKTQYF TGTGCCAGCAGTAAAGCGACAGGGACAAGAAAGACCCAGTACTTC
TRBJ2-2 TRBV30 - few CAWKDTVDTGELFF TGTGCCTGGAAGGATACAGTGGACACCGGGGAGCTGTTTTTT
TRBJ2-7 TRBV12-3/TRBV12-4 - many CASRLKRRQYF TGTGCCAGCAGACTTAAACGGAGGCAGTACTTC
TRBJ2-5 TRBV6-2/TRBV6-3 - - CASSQGALWEETQYF TGTGCCAGCAGCCAAGGCGCCCTATGGGAAGAGACCCAGTACTTC
TRBJ2-4 TRBV29-1 TRBD1 - CSATRDRVDFEWLAKNIKYF TGCAGCGCAACCCGGGACAGGGTGGATTTTGAGTGGCTGGCCAAAAACATTAAGTACTTC
TRBJ1-1 TRBV13 - few CASSFPRAGMAFF TGTGCCAGCAGCTTCCCCCGGGCAGGGATGGCTTTCTTT
TRBJ2-2 TRBV28 - - CASSSTVTLELFF TGTGCCAGCAGTTCAACCGTAACCCTGGAGCTGTTTTTT
TRBJ2-5 TRBV6-1 - - CASSEIAQYF TGTGCCAGCAGTGAAATAGCCCAGTACTTC
TRBJ2-7 TRBV10-3 - - CAISESDSFSYEQYF TGTGCCATCAGTGAGTCGGACAGCTTCTCCTACGAGCAGTACTTC
TRBJ2-2 TRBV4-1 TRBD1 few CASSQASGQGAGGELFF TGCGCCAGCAGCCAGGCTTCAGGACAGGGTGCCGGCGGGGAGCTGTTTTTT
TRBJ1-2 TRBV28 TRBD1 many CASSLRDRRGYTF TGTGCCAGCAGTCTCCGGGACAGGAGGGGCTACACCTTC
TRBJ2-5 TRBV14 - once CASTGRWGETQDF TGTGCCAGCACGGGCAGGTGGGGAGAGACCCAGGACTTC
TRBJ1-1 TRBV28 TRBD1 many CASSLEGAWTEAFF TGTGCCAGCAGTTTGGAGGGGGCCTGGACTGAAGCTTTCTTT
TRBJ1-1 TRBV7-8 - - CASSLMVAGSRAFF TGTGCCAGCAGCTTAATGGTTGCGGGAAGTAGGGCTTTCTTT
TRBJ1-6 TRBV6-1 TRBD1 - CASRQGASYNSPLHF TGTGCCAGCAGACAGGGGGCCTCCTATAATTCACCCCTCCACTTT
TRBJ1-1 TRBV5-1 TRBD1 many CASSLGQGAEAFF TGCGCCAGCAGCCTGGGACAGGGGGCTGAAGCTTTCTTT
TRBJ1-5 TRBV12-3/TRBV12-4 - many CASSFVGNQPQHF TGTGCCAGCAGTTTCGTCGGCAATCAGCCCCAGCATTTT
TRBJ2-2 TRBV4-1 - few CASSQGGEAGELFF TGCGCCAGCAGCCAAGGTGGAGAGGCCGGGGAGCTGTTTTTT
TRBJ1-2 TRBV28 TRBD1 few CASSFPDRGGYTF TGTGCCAGCAGTTTCCCCGACAGGGGTGGCTACACCTTC
TRBJ1-2 TRBV6-1 - - CASSEAGGGPYGYTF TGTGCCAGCAGTGAAGCGGGGGGGGGGCCCTATGGCTACACCTTC
TRBJ2-2 TRBV5-1 - - CASGIQGNTGELFF TGCGCCAGCGGAATACAGGGGAACACCGGGGAGCTGTTTTTT
TRBJ2-7 TRBV2 TRBD2 many CASRLAVGLYEQYF TGTGCCAGCAGACTAGCGGTTGGCCTCTACGAGCAGTACTTC
TRBJ1-2 TRBV12-3/TRBV12-4 TRBD1 few CASSFTGGGNYGYTF TGTGCCAGCAGTTTTACAGGGGGTGGTAACTATGGCTACACCTTC
TRBJ2-6 TRBV11-1 - many CASSLALAAGANVLTF TGTGCCAGCAGCTTAGCGTTGGCGGCGGGGGCCAACGTCCTGACTTTC